One and the same sample provided the 30 T cell receptor beta chains below, sequenced in a study of blood T cell repertoires in COVID-19. Measured with immunoSEQ multiplex PCR; TCRdb has only the in-frame clones, and not every one. The repertoire holds about 180,000 clones, with 86% as singletons. Source material: peripheral blood. These receptor sequences come from a man aged 70-80 years with active or convalescent COVID-19.

The chain recombines TRBV6-2 or TRBV6-3 with TRBJ2-1; 10 bases align to TRBD2. The CDR3 spans 18 residues. CDR1 is MNHEY and CDR2 is SVGEGT in the germline V gene. J lost 3 bases, V lost 5 bases, and 13 bases had no gene match. As DNA, the CDR3 is TGTGCCAGCAGTCAGCTGGGGGCGGCTAGCGGGAGCTACAATGAGCAGTTCTTC. As protein: CASSQLGAASGSYNEQFF.

V usage is TRBV27 and J usage is TRBJ2-1, with a possible D match to TRBD1 (6 bases). This CDR3 spans 14 amino acids. Germline values: CDR1 MNHEY, CDR2 SMNVEV (reference sequence). V was shortened by 3 bases and J by 4 bases, with 10 bases between the two germline ends. CDR3 nucleotide sequence: TGTGCCAGCAGTTTCCGGGACACTTACAATGAGCAGTTCTTC. Translating gives CASSFRDTYNEQFF.

The chain combines TRBV27 with TRBJ2-1, with D possibly TRBD1 on 5 matching bases. V was clipped by 6 bases and J by 9 bases, with 18 bases between them. Per germline, CDR1 MNHEY and CDR2 SMNVEV (reference sequence). The CDR3 is made up of 14 amino acids. CDR3 DNA sequence: TGTGCCAGCAGAGACAGCCATTACGAGGTTGAGCAGTTCTTC. Amino acid sequence: CASRDSHYEVEQFF.

Regarding this clone: The same CDR3 also results from other DNA sequences found in this sample. This chain connects TRBV3-1 (or the pseudogene TRBV3-2) to TRBJ2-3; the D gene is possibly TRBD2 (5 bases). The CDR3 sequence is 15 residues long. From germline, CDR1 is LGHDT and CDR2 YNNKEL (reference sequence). The V end was cut by 2 bases, the J end by 0 bases, with 9 bases between. The CDR3 protein is CASSQTGISTDTQYF. The CDR3 bases are TGTGCCAGCAGCCAAACCGGGATAAGCACAGATACGCAGTATTTT.

This clone was detected only a few times. The chain joins TRBV14 to TRBJ1-3; D gene ambiguous. Trimming took off 1 base at V and 4 bases at J, with 11 bases between the two ends. The CDR3 contains 15 residues. Germline CDR1 is SGHDN and CDR2 is FVKESK. The CDR3 sequence is CASSQGARAGNTIYF. CDR3 DNA: TGTGCCAGCAGCCAAGGGGCCAGAGCCGGAAACACCATATATTTT.

The chain joins TRBV5-1 to TRBJ2-5; weak D call: TRBD2 (6 bases). V lost 7 bases and J 3 bases, leaving 16 bases between the germline ends. The CDR3 has 14 residues. Germline values: CDR1 SGHRS, CDR2 YFSETQ. CDR3 protein: CASSGRTTEETQYF. CDR3 coding DNA: TGCGCCAGCTCGGGGAGGACTACTGAAGAGACCCAGTACTTC.

DNA for the CDR3: TGTGCCAGCAGCCCTCTAGCGGGAGATCAATACGAGCAGTACTTC. Amino acids: CASSPLAGDQYEQYF. The J gene is TRBJ2-7, the V gene TRBV7-6; 10 nucleotides agree with TRBD2. The CDR3 length is 15 residues. Germline loops: CDR1 SGHVS, CDR2 FNYEAQ. V dropped 5 bases and J dropped 4; count of bases not matched to a gene: 8.

The J gene is TRBJ2-7, the V gene TRBV5-1, with 9 bases fitting TRBD2. Unmatched junction bases numbered 3, after V lost 0 bases and J lost 11 bases. Germline CDR1 and CDR2: SGHRS and YFSETQ. CDR3 length equals 12 residues. In DNA form, the CDR3 reads TGCGCCAGCAGCTTGGAAGCGGGAGGCAAGTACTTC. Translating gives CASSLEAGGKYF.

The chain couples TRBV20-1 to TRBJ1-4, with 10 bases aligning to TRBD1. The CDR3 has 15 residues. CDR1 DFQATT and CDR2 SNEGSKA come from the germline V gene (reference sequence). The V segment lost 3 bases and the J segment 8 bases; nucleotides outside the gene matches: 9. The CDR3 sequence is CSASGGTGVDEKLFF. The DNA of the CDR3 is TGCAGTGCTAGTGGCGGGACAGGGGTTGACGAAAAACTGTTTTTT.

This clone turned up a few times. The chain recombines TRBV6-4 with TRBJ2-1; D may be TRBD2 (5 bases). The CDR3 runs 15 residues. V gave up 5 bases and J gave up 2 bases, with 13 bases separating them. The germline V gene encodes CDR1 MRHNA and CDR2 SNTAGT. The CDR3 loop reads CASSREGRTYNEQFF. DNA of the CDR3: TGTGCCAGCAGTCGTGAGGGTAGGACCTACAATGAGCAGTTCTTC.

The CDR3 is CASSPASGGGDTQYF. CDR3 sequence (DNA): TGTGCCAGCAGCCCCGCAAGCGGGGGGGGAGATACGCAGTATTTT. The chain joins TRBV7-6 to TRBJ2-3; 10 bases are a match to TRBD2. The ends lost 5 bases at V and 5 bases at J; junction bases unmatched: 7. Germline V gene data show CDR1 as SGHVS and CDR2 as FNYEAQ. This CDR3 has 15 amino acids.

The chain combines TRBV19 with TRBJ1-4; TRBD1 agrees at 9 bases. The CDR3 consists of 14 residues. V was clipped by 5 bases and J by 5 bases; unmatched bases: 3. The germline gives CDR1 LNHDA, CDR2 SQIVND (reference sequence). The CDR3 is CASSVDRGNEKLFF. CDR3 sequence (DNA): TGTGCCAGTAGTGTCGACAGGGGGAATGAAAAACTGTTTTTT.

This chain links TRBV6-5 with TRBJ2-7; 9 bases map to TRBD1. V lost 2 bases, J lost 5 bases, and 4 bases stayed unmatched. The length of the CDR3 is 14 residues. Germline lookup yields CDR1 MNHEY and CDR2 SVGAGI. CDR3 sequence reads: CASSYPDRGDEQYF. Written as DNA, the CDR3 is TGTGCCAGCAGTTACCCCGACAGGGGGGACGAGCAGTACTTC.

The genes are TRBV9 and TRBJ2-1; 9 bases map to TRBD1. The CDR3 totals 15 residues. CDR1 is SGDLS and CDR2 is YYNGEE in the germline V gene. With V trimmed by 4 bases and J by 1 base, 3 bases remained unmatched. CDR3 loop: CASSPGTGSYNEQFF. In DNA, the CDR3 is TGTGCCAGCAGCCCCGGGACAGGGTCCTACAATGAGCAGTTCTTC.

V usage is TRBV18 and J usage is TRBJ1-5; TRBD1 is a possible D gene (6 bases). V lost 2 bases to trimming and J lost 3 bases, with 14 bases between them. Germline CDR1 is KGHSH and CDR2 is LQKENI. This CDR3 has 16 residues. CDR3 sequence (DNA): TGTGCCAGCTCACCATGGGGGCCAGGCACCAATCAGCCCCAGCATTTT. Protein product: CASSPWGPGTNQPQHF.

The chain recombines TRBV7-6 with TRBJ1-2; no clear D gene. V dropped 5 bases and J dropped 0 bases, with 16 bases sitting between them. The CDR3 spans 16 residues. Germline assignment: CDR1 SGHVS and CDR2 FNYEAQ. The CDR3 coding sequence is TGTGCCAGCAGCCTCCTCCCCGACATACCTAACTATGGCTACACCTTC. Its translation is CASSLLPDIPNYGYTF.

V gene TRBV11-2 combines with J gene TRBJ1-4, with 8 bases lining up with TRBD1. This CDR3 contains 15 residues. J gave up 6 bases and V 3 bases, and 6 bases lay outside the gene matches. CDR1 and CDR2 from the germline V gene are SGHAT and FQNNGV. Here the CDR3 DNA reads TGTGCCAGCAGCTTCGGACAGGGAGTGGATGAAAAACTGTTTTTT. As protein: CASSFGQGVDEKLFF.

The V call is TRBV28, the J call TRBJ2-5; maybe TRBD2 (7 bases). V lost 3 bases and J lost 4, with 18 bases in between. The germline V gene encodes CDR1 MDHEN and CDR2 SYDVKM. The CDR3 runs to 16 residues. The CDR3 DNA is TGTGCCAGCAGTTTTTTTAATGCGGGGGCTCGAGAGACCCAGTACTTC. Translating gives CASSFFNAGARETQYF.

The chain joins TRBV7-2 to TRBJ1-1; D possibly corresponds to TRBD1 (5 bases). The germline gives CDR1 SGHTA, CDR2 FQGNSA. The CDR3 is 14 amino acids. V was clipped by 7 bases and J by 4 bases, with 16 bases between them. The CDR3 nucleotides are TGTGCCAGCACCCAAATGGGAGGGGCCACTGAAGCTTTCTTT. It codes for CASTQMGGATEAFF.

This clone was counted a single time. CDR3 amino acids: CAWRRQPNTEAFF. In DNA, the CDR3 is TGTGCCTGGAGGCGACAGCCTAACACTGAAGCTTTCTTT. The chain is built from TRBV30 and TRBJ1-1, with D maybe TRBD1 (5 bases). With 3 bases removed from V and 2 bases from J, the gap between germline ends came to 10 bases. The germline gives CDR1 GTSNPN, CDR2 SVGIG (reference sequence). The CDR3 spans 13 residues.

The V gene is TRBV5-1, the J gene TRBJ2-3, with 14 positions matching TRBD2. Germline V lookup: CDR1 SGHRS, CDR2 YFSETQ. This CDR3 has 18 amino acids. V was pared by 3 bases and J by 2 bases, with 8 bases of the junction left unmatched. CDR3 sequence reads: CASSWPRLAGGSTDTQYF. CDR3 nucleotides: TGCGCCAGCAGCTGGCCGAGACTAGCGGGGGGGTCCACAGATACGCAGTATTTT.

This chain joins TRBV30 and TRBJ2-7, with 13 bases identical to TRBD2. With V trimmed by 0 bases and J by 2 bases, 10 bases remained unmatched. In germline, CDR1 is GTSNPN, CDR2 SVGIG (reference sequence). CDR3 length: 18 amino acids. The CDR3: CAWSVLFQGLAGTYEQYF. In nucleotides, the CDR3 is TGTGCCTGGAGTGTACTGTTTCAGGGACTAGCGGGAACCTACGAGCAGTACTTC.

The chain carries TRBV18 and TRBJ2-7; no clear D gene. CDR1 is KGHSH and CDR2 is LQKENI in the germline V gene. The CDR3 totals 13 residues. V lost 0 bases and J lost 8, with 11 bases in between. The CDR3 protein is CASSPPGRQQQYF. CDR3 nucleotide sequence: TGTGCCAGCTCACCACCGGGCAGGCAGCAGCAGTACTTC. Combining the CDR3 with reference TRBV18 and TRBJ2-7 gives the whole variable domain NAGVMQNPRHLVRRRGQEARLRCSPMKGHSHVYWYRQLPEEGLKFMVYLQKENIIDESGMPKERFSAEFPKEGPSILRIQQVVRGDSAAYFCASSPPGRQQQYFGPGTRLTVT.

The chain couples TRBV3-1 (or the pseudogene TRBV3-2) to TRBJ2-5; possibly TRBD1 for D (5 bases). Between the trimmed V and J ends, which lost 2 bases and 3 bases, there was a span of 16 bases. The CDR3 runs to 16 residues. Germline V gene lookup returns CDR1 LGHDT and CDR2 YNNKEL (reference sequence). CDR3 bases: TGTGCCAGCAGCCAACTTGACCAGGGCCTGAAAGAGACCCAGTACTTC. As protein: CASSQLDQGLKETQYF.

The V and J genes are TRBV20-1 and TRBJ2-2; D perhaps matches TRBD2 (5 bases). V shed 3 bases and J shed 5 bases, with 7 bases lying between them. This CDR3 is 12 amino acids long. CDR1 is DFQATT, CDR2 SNEGSKA, per germline (reference sequence). The CDR3 sequence is CSASRGTGELFF. The CDR3 DNA is TGCAGTGCTAGTCGGGGAACCGGGGAGCTGTTTTTT.

The chain employs TRBV7-3 and TRBJ2-1; possible D gene TRBD1, 6 bases. The CDR3 covers 15 residues. Looked up from germline, CDR1 is SGHTA and CDR2 is FQGTGA. The V end lost 4 bases, the J end lost 3 bases, and 13 bases lay between the germline ends. CDR3: CASSSAAGVYNEQFF. The CDR3 bases are TGTGCCAGCAGCTCAGCGGCAGGGGTCTACAATGAGCAGTTCTTC.

The V gene is TRBV7-3, the J gene TRBJ1-1, with D possibly being TRBD1 (6 bases). The CDR3 loop spans 17 amino acids. Germline V gene data show CDR1 as SGHTA and CDR2 as FQGTGA. Trimming left V 3 bases short and J 1 base short, with 18 bases between. CDR3 sequence reads: CASSLTGALGRNTEAFF. In DNA, the CDR3 is TGTGCCAGCAGCTTGACAGGAGCCTTAGGTCGGAACACTGAAGCTTTCTTT. Using reference TRBV7-3 and TRBJ1-1 for the parts outside the CDR3, the full variable domain is GAGVSQTPSNKVTEKGKYVELRCDPISGHTALYWYRQSLGQGPEFLIYFQGTGAADDSGLPNDRFFAVRPEGSVSTLKIQRTERGDSAVYLCASSLTGALGRNTEAFFGQGTRLTVV.

This chain links TRBV28 with TRBJ1-1; D is ambiguous. The germline V gene encodes CDR1 MDHEN and CDR2 SYDVKM. Trimming took 2 bases from V and 0 from J, leaving 7 bases between them. The CDR3 runs 14 residues. The CDR3 here is CASSLDFLNTEAFF. CDR3 DNA: TGTGCCAGCAGTTTAGACTTCCTGAACACTGAAGCTTTCTTT.

The rearrangement links TRBV5-1 to TRBJ1-1, with TRBD1 identical over 12 bases. Germline CDR1 SGHRS, CDR2 YFSETQ. The V gene end was trimmed by 2 bases and the J gene end by 2 bases; junction bases not matched to a gene: 7. This CDR3 has 17 amino acids. CDR3 in DNA: TGCGCCAGCAGCTTACGCCCGGGACAGGGGGCAAACACTGAAGCTTTCTTT. Translating it yields CASSLRPGQGANTEAFF.

The rearrangement links TRBV11-2 to TRBJ1-2; TRBD1 matches 7 bases. V shed 1 base and J 4 bases; nucleotides not matched to a gene: 6. Germline assignment: CDR1 SGHAT and CDR2 FQNNGV. The CDR3 totals 15 residues. The chain's CDR3 is CASSLGPGTAYGYTF. DNA for the CDR3: TGTGCCAGCAGCTTAGGCCCCGGGACAGCCTATGGCTACACCTTC.